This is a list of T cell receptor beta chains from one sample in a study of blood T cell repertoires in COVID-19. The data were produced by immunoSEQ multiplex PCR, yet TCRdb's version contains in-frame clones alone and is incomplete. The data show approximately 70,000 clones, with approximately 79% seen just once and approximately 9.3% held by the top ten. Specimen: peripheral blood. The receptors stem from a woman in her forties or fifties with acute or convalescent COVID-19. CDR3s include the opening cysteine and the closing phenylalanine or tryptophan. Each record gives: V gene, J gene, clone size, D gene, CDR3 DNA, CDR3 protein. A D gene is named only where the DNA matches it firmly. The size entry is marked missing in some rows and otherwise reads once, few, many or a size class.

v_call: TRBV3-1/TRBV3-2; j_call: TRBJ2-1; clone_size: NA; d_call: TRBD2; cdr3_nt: TGTGCCAGCAGGCCGGGTAGCGGGAGCTCCTACAATGAGCAGTTCTTC; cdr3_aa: CASRPGSGSSYNEQFF
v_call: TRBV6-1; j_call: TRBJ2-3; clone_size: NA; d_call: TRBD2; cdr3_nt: TGTGCCAGCAGTGAAACTAGCGGTGCTAGCACAGATACGCAGTATTTT; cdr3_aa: CASSETSGASTDTQYF
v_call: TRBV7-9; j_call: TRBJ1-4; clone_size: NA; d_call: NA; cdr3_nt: TGTGCCAGCAGTTCGAGCTCGGGAATGGAAAAACTGTTTTTT; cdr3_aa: CASSSSSGMEKLFF
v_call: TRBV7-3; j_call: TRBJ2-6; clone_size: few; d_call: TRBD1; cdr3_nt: TGTGCCAGCAGCTTACTGGGGACAGGGCCGAGCTCTGGGGCCAACGTCCTGACTTTC; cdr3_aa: CASSLLGTGPSSGANVLTF
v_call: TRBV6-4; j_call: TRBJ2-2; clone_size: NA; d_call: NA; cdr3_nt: TGTGCCAGCAGTGACTCGGCTGCCGGGGAGCTGTTTTTT; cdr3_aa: CASSDSAAGELFF
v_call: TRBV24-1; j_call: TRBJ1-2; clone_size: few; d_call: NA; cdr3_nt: TGTGCCACCAGTGGGCCGGACGGGCAGGGGACGTCCAACTATGGCTACACCTTC; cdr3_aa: CATSGPDGQGTSNYGYTF
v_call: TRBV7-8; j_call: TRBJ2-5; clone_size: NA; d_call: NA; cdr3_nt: TGTGCCAGCAGCTTAGATACTAAAGAGACCCAGTACTTC; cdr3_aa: CASSLDTKETQYF
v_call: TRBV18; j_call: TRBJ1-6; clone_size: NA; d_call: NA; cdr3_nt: TGTGCCAGCTCAAAAAACACCAATTCACCCCTCCACTTT; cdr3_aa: CASSKNTNSPLHF
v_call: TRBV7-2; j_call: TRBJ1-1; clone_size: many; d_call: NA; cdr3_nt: TGTGCCAGCAGCCAGCTGGAGGGCGGTGAAGCTTTCTTT; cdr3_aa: CASSQLEGGEAFF
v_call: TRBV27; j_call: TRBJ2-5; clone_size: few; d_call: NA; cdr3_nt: TGTGCCAGCACCAGCGGAGAGACCCAGTACTTC; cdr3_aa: CASTSGETQYF
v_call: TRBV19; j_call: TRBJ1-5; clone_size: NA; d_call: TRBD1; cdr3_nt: TGTGCCAGTAGTAAAGTAGGACAGGGGAGTCAGCCCCAGCATTTT; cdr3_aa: CASSKVGQGSQPQHF
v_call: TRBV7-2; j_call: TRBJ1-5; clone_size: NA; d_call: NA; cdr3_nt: TGTGCCAGCAGCGAATGGGGCGGCAATCAGCCCCAGCATTTT; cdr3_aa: CASSEWGGNQPQHF
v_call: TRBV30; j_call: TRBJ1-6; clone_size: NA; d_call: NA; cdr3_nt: TGTGCCTGGAGTGTACAAGATAATTCACCCCTCCACTTT; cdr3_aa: CAWSVQDNSPLHF
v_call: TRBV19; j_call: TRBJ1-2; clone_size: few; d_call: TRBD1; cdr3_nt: TGTGCCAGTACCCACAGGGGTGGCTATGGCTACACCTTC; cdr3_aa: CASTHRGGYGYTF
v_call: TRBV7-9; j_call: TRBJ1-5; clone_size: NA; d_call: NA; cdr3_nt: TGTGCCAGCAGCTCTATTGATAAACCCAATCAGCCCCAGCATTTT; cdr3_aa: CASSSIDKPNQPQHF
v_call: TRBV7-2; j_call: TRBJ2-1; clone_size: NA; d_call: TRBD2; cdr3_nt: TGTGCCACCAGGGCGGGAGGTCCCTACAATGAGCAGTTCTTC; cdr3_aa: CATRAGGPYNEQFF
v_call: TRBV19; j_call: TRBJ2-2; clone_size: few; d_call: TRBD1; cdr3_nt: TGTGCCAGTACCAGACAGGGGACCCACGATGGCACCGGGGAGCTGTTTTTT; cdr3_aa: CASTRQGTHDGTGELFF
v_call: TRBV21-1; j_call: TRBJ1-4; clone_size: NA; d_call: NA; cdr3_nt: TGTGCCAGCAGCAAAGTAGGGCAGGGTAGGTGGGGTGGAAATAATGAAAAACTGTTTTTT; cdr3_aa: CASSKVGQGRWGGNNEKLFF
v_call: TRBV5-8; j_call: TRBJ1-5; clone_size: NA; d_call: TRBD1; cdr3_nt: TGTGCCAGCAGCCTCGGACAGGGGGCGTCGGGCAATCAGCCCCAGCATTTT; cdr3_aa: CASSLGQGASGNQPQHF
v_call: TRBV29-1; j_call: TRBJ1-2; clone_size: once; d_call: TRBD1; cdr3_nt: TGCAGCGCCGGGACAGAGAACTATGGCTACACCTTC; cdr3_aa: CSAGTENYGYTF
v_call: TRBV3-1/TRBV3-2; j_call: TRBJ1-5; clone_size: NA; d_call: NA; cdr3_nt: TGTGCCAGCAGCGAACAGGGCCTCGGACAGCCCCAGCATTTT; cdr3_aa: CASSEQGLGQPQHF
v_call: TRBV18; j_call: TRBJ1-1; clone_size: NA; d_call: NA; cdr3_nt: TGTGCCAGTCCAAGGGGTACTGAAGCTTTCTTT; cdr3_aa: CASPRGTEAFF
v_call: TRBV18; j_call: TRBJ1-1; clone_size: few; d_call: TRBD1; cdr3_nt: TGTGCCAGCTCAGCAGGACAGGGGGCAAGCACTGAAGCTTTCTTT; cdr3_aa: CASSAGQGASTEAFF
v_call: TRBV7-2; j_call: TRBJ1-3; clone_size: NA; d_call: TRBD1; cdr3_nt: TGTGCCAGCAGCTTACACAGGGGGAGCTCTGGAAACACCATATATTTT; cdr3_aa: CASSLHRGSSGNTIYF
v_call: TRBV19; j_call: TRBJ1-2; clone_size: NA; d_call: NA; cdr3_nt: TGTGCCAGTAGTATCTCCCAACGTATCAGGGAGGATGGCTACACCTTC; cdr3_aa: CASSISQRIREDGYTF
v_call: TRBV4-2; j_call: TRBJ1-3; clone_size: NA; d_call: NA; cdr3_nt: TGTGCCAGCAGCCAACGGGGAAACACCATATATTTT; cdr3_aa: CASSQRGNTIYF
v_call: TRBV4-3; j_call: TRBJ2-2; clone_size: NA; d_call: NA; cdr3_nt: TGCGCCAGCTCTAGGAGGACTATGCTCGGGGAGCTGTTTTTT; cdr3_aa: CASSRRTMLGELFF
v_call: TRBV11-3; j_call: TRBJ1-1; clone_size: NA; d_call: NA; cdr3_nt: TGTGCCAGCAGCTTCCAGGGCGATTTTACTGAAGCTTTCTTT; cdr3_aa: CASSFQGDFTEAFF
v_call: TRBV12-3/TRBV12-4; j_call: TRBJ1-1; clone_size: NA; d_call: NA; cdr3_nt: TGTGCCAGCAGTCTTATGAACACTGAAGCTTTCTTT; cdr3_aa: CASSLMNTEAFF
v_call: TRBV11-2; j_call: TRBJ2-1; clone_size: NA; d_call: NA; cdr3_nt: TGTGCCAGCAGCCGGTTCCAGGAGGACAATGAGCAGTTCTTC; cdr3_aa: CASSRFQEDNEQFF
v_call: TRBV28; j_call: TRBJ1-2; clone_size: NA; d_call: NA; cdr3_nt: TGTGCCAGCAGTTCCAATAACCCGGGGGAAAACTATGGCTACACCTTC; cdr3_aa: CASSSNNPGENYGYTF
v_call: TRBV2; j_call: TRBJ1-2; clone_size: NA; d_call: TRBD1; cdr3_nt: TGTGCCAGCAGAATACCGGGACAGGGATTAGGTGGCTACACCTTC; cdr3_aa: CASRIPGQGLGGYTF
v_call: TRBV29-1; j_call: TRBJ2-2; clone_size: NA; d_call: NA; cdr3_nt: TGCAGCGTTGATAGGGACTTCACCGGGGAGCTGTTTTTT; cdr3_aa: CSVDRDFTGELFF
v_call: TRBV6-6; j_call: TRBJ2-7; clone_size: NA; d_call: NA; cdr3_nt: TGTGCCAGCGGGTGGGGGGGCCTAGTCGAGCAGTACTTC; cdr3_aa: CASGWGGLVEQYF
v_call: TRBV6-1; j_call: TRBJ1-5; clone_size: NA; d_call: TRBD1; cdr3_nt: TGTGCCAGCAGTGAATCTAGCCGACAGGGGGCTCATCAGCCCCAGCATTTT; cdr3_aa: CASSESSRQGAHQPQHF
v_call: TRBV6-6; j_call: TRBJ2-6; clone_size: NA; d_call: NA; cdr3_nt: TGTGCCAGCAGTCCCTACCGGGAGAGACTCTCTGGGGCCAACGTCCTGACTTTC; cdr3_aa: CASSPYRERLSGANVLTF
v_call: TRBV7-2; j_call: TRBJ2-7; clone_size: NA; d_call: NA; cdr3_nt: TGTGCCAGCAGCTCCGACAGGAGCGGCTACGAGCAGTACTTC; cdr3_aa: CASSSDRSGYEQYF
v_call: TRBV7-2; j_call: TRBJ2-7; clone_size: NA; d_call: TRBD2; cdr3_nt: TGTGCCAGCAGTATGAGCGGGAAGAGCTCCTACGAGCAGTACTTC; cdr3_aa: CASSMSGKSSYEQYF
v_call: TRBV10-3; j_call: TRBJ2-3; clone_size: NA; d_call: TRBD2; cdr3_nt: TGTGCCATCAGGAGCGGACTAGCGGGGCGACGCACAGATACGCAGTATTTT; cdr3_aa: CAIRSGLAGRRTDTQYF
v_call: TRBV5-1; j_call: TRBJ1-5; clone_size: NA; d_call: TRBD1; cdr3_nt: TGCGCCAGCAGCCCGGGACAGGGAAATCAGCCCCAGCATTTT; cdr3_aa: CASSPGQGNQPQHF
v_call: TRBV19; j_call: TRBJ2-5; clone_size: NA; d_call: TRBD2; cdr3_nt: TGTGCCAGTAGGCTGGCGGGAGGAGAGACCCAGTACTTC; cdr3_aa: CASRLAGGETQYF
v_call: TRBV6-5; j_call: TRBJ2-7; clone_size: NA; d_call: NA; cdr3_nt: TGTGCCAGCACTACCCAGGCAACTTCCTACGAGCAGTACTTC; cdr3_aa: CASTTQATSYEQYF
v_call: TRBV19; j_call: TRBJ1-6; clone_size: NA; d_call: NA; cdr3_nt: TGTGCCAGTAGTATAACAGGGAATTCACCCCTCCACTTT; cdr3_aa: CASSITGNSPLHF
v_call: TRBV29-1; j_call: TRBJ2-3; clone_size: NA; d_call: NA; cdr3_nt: TGCAGCGTTGAAGATCGAGTCCGGGACACCCTAGATACGCAGTATTTT; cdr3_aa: CSVEDRVRDTLDTQYF
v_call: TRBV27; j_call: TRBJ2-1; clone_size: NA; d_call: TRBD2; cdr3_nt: TGTGCCAGCAGCCCAGGACTAGCGGGCCACAATGAGCAGTTCTTC; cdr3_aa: CASSPGLAGHNEQFF
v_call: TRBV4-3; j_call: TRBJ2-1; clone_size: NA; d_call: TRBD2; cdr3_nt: TGCGCCAGCAGCCAAGATGGGGCTAGCGGGAGGGCGCAGTTCTTC; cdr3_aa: CASSQDGASGRAQFF
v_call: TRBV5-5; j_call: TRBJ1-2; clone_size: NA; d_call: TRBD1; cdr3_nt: TGTGCCAGCAGATTGACAGGGGGCGCGGGCTATGGCTACACCTTC; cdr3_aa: CASRLTGGAGYGYTF
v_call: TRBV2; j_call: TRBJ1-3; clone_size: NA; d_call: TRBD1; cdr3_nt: TGTGCCAGCAGTGAACAGACAGGGTTCGGCTCTGGAAACACCATATATTTT; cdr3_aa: CASSEQTGFGSGNTIYF
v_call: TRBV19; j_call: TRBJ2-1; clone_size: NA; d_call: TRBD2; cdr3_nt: TGTGCCAGTAGTCTTGCTAGCGGGGGGGGTTTAAATGAGCAGTTCTTC; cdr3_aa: CASSLASGGGLNEQFF
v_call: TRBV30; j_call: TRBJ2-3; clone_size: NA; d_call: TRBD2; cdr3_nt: TGTGCCTGGAGTGTAAGGCTAGCGGGGGCAGGGGATACGCAGTATTTT; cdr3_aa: CAWSVRLAGAGDTQYF
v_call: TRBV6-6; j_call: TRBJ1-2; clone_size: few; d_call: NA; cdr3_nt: TGTGCCAGCAGCCCCGTCGGGGGGTACTATGGCTACACCTTC; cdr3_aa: CASSPVGGYYGYTF
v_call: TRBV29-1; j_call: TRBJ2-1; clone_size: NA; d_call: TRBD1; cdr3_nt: TGCAGCGTGGCCGGGACAGGGGCCTACAATGAGCAGTTCTTC; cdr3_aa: CSVAGTGAYNEQFF